The rows below give T cell receptor beta chains drawn from one sample of a study of identical twins. TCRdb analysed the 5' RACE reads with MiXCR anew, one entry per CDR3 protein. The data hold 400,000 to 650,000 distinct CDR3 sequences, with less than 25% observed a single time. The same data also went into a second study, on T cells expressing NK-cell markers.

Source material: CD4+ T cells sorted from blood. The receptors come from a woman under 30 in good health. CDR3s include the opening cysteine and the closing phenylalanine or tryptophan. Fields, in order: V gene, clone size, J gene, CDR3 protein. The size entry is marked missing in some rows and otherwise reads once, few, many or a size class.

>TRBV7-9|NA|TRBJ1-1
CASKSMNTEAFF
>TRBV7-9|NA|TRBJ2-1
CASSWTSGASSYNEQFF
>TRBV27|few|TRBJ1-1
CASSTSTGRGFF
>TRBV27|NA|TRBJ2-6
CASRLKYRPSSSGANVLTF
>TRBV4-3|many|TRBJ2-1
CASSQGTSGRPYNEQFF
>TRBV4-1|NA|TRBJ2-2
CASSQEGLRTGELFF
>TRBV20-1|few|TRBJ2-3
CSAQRRDRDDTQYF
>TRBV5-1|NA|TRBJ1-1
CASALGGDGTEAFF
>TRBV20-1|few|TRBJ2-7
CSARDRGGGSYEQYF
>TRBV20-1|few|TRBJ1-2
CSREPQGSYGYTF
>TRBV12-3/TRBV12-4|few|TRBJ2-7
CASSLNGDRYEQYF
>TRBV20-1|few|TRBJ1-6
CSARDGGQGSYNSPLHF
>TRBV12-5|NA|TRBJ1-1
CASGLVMGRTEAFF
>TRBV20-1|many|TRBJ1-1
CSARRGYTEAFF
>TRBV5-1|many|TRBJ1-1
CASSPGQMNTEAFF
>TRBV3-1|NA|TRBJ1-1
CASSQSDYTEAFF
>TRBV29-1|few|TRBJ2-3
CSVAGGGGAADTQYF
>TRBV20-1|few|TRBJ2-7
CSARVGRPGTSDYEQYF
>TRBV29-1|NA|TRBJ1-4
CSVAPPNNEKLFF
>TRBV6-5|NA|TRBJ2-1
CASSYEREGHNEQFF
>TRBV29-1|few|TRBJ2-2
CSGRGTSNTGELFF
>TRBV5-6|few|TRBJ2-1
CASTRGLAGDNEQFF
>TRBV6-1|few|TRBJ1-1
CATVEGSTEAFF
>TRBV12-3/TRBV12-4|few|TRBJ1-1
CASSFQGVNTEAFF
>TRBV12-3/TRBV12-4|few|TRBJ2-7
CASSLLGQKQYF
>TRBV5-1|NA|TRBJ1-6
CASSPGGNNSPLHF
>TRBV6-2/TRBV6-3|NA|TRBJ2-7
CASSSTAAGGFKFYEQYF
>TRBV20-1|few|TRBJ1-5
CSAGSWDVYLGQPQHF
>TRBV11-1|NA|TRBJ2-3
CASSSSSREMYPGTDTQYF
>TRBV5-5|NA|TRBJ1-1
CASSLTRQTEAFF
>TRBV12-3/TRBV12-4|NA|TRBJ2-7
CASSFYSSYEQYF
>TRBV20-1|NA|TRBJ2-7
CSAGGQFTSYEQYF
>TRBV18|NA|TRBJ2-3
CASSPPGSDTQYF
>TRBV29-1|few|TRBJ2-7
CSVDPGQGGYEQYF
>TRBV5-4|few|TRBJ1-3
CASSLTGIDTIYF
>TRBV12-3/TRBV12-4|few|TRBJ2-1
CASSLVASTSGGEQFF
>TRBV20-1|many|TRBJ2-3
CSARGDGGAPDTQYF
>TRBV20-1|NA|TRBJ2-3
CSARPLPGTSDADTQYF
>TRBV30|few|TRBJ2-1
CAYLLAGGFRVQFF
>TRBV5-1|NA|TRBJ2-1
CASSSRRTSGGVYEQFF
>TRBV5-1|NA|TRBJ2-3
CASSLILGDTQYF
>TRBV6-2/TRBV6-3|many|TRBJ2-7
CASSYGTSSYEQYF